This TCR beta chain appears in the sequencing data of a study of T cell responses to AZD1222 COVID-19 vaccine. V gave up 4 bases and J gave up 2 bases, with 13 bases separating them. CDR3 size: 14 residues. In germline, CDR1 is SGHNT, CDR2 YYREEE (reference sequence). The repertoire was sequenced with immunoSEQ multiplex PCR; TCRdb's copy has only in-frame clones and lacks some. Among 90,000 to 150,000 clones listed, 80% to 90% were seen once. The material was peripheral blood, obtained on day 0 of AZD1222 vaccination. This receptor was taken from an adult in good health. This rearrangement joins TRBV5-4 to TRBJ2-7; D not resolved. The CDR3 is CASSRARGTYEQYF. The CDR3 DNA is TGTGCCAGCAGCCGCGCGCGCGGCACCTACGAGCAGTACTTC.